Below are 14 T cell receptor beta chains sequenced from a single sample in a study of blood T cell repertoires in COVID-19. Sequencing used immunoSEQ multiplex PCR; TCRdb keeps in-frame clones, though not all of them. The repertoire holds more than 100,000 clones, with around nine tenths as singletons. Sequenced: peripheral blood. Receptors were obtained from a woman older than 75 in a cohort sampled during active COVID-19.

The V call is TRBV5-1, the J call TRBJ2-3; TRBD2 might be the D (5 bases). The CDR3 has 12 residues. Germline CDR1 reads SGHRS; CDR2 reads YFSETQ. Trimming took off 2 bases at V and 6 bases at J, with 7 bases between the two ends. DNA for the CDR3: TGCGCCAGCAGCTTATTAGCGGATACGCAGTATTTT. This sequence encodes CASSLLADTQYF.

The V and J genes are TRBV9 and TRBJ2-6; D ambiguous. The ends were cut back, 0 bases at V and 5 bases at J, with 15 bases in the middle. Germline values: CDR1 SGDLS, CDR2 YYNGEE. This CDR3 is built from 17 residues. The CDR3 DNA reads TGTGCCAGCAGCGTAGATACAGCAGACGTCTGGGCCAACGTCCTGACTTTC. Translated, it gives CASSVDTADVWANVLTF. The whole variable domain, filled in from reference TRBV9 and TRBJ2-6, reads DSGVTQTPKHLITATGQRVTLRCSPRSGDLSVYWYQQSLDQGLQFLIQYYNGEERAKGNILERFSAQQFPDLHSELNLSSLELGDSALYFCASSVDTADVWANVLTFGAGSRLTVL.

The chain employs TRBV7-3 and TRBJ2-3; 11 bases map to TRBD2. The CDR3 has 14 amino acids. Germline V gene lookup returns CDR1 SGHTA and CDR2 FQGTGA. Unmatched junction bases numbered 3, after V lost 5 bases and J lost 5 bases. CDR3 sequence: CASSPGTSGDTQYF. Written as DNA, the CDR3 is TGTGCCAGCAGCCCTGGGACTAGCGGAGATACGCAGTATTTT.

In DNA, the CDR3 is TGTGCCAGCAGCAGGGGTTTTGGGGGCTCGAAAGAAGAGACCCAGTACTTC. It translates to CASSRGFGGSKEETQYF. The chain uses TRBV21-1 and TRBJ2-5; TRBD1 is the table's D call and was not checked against the DNA. TRBV21-1 represents a pseudogene. There are 17 residues in the CDR3.

The chain joins TRBV5-1 to TRBJ1-3, with a possible D match to TRBD1 (5 bases). Germline lookup yields CDR1 SGHRS and CDR2 YFSETQ. The CDR3 length is 15 residues. Trimming shortened V by 6 bases and J by 0 bases, and 13 bases separated the two germline ends. The CDR3 region has the DNA TGCGCCAGCACCGACCAGGGTAACTCTGGAAACACCATATATTTT. It yields the protein CASTDQGNSGNTIYF.

The V gene is TRBV6-2 or TRBV6-3, the J gene TRBJ1-1; unclear D gene. The CDR3 has 12 amino acids. The germline V gene encodes CDR1 MNHEY and CDR2 SVGEGT. V dropped 0 bases and J dropped 5 bases, with 4 bases sitting between them. CDR3 nucleotide sequence: TGTGCCAGCAGTTACTCTATTACTGAAGCTTTCTTT. Its protein product is CASSYSITEAFF.

This chain uses TRBV5-1 with TRBJ2-3, with 12 bases fitting TRBD2. The CDR3 contains 15 residues. J gave up 0 bases and V 7 bases, and 3 bases lay outside the gene matches. Per the germline V gene, CDR1 is SGHRS and CDR2 is YFSETQ. The chain's CDR3 is CASSSGGASTDTQYF. In DNA form, the CDR3 reads TGCGCCAGCTCTAGCGGGGGGGCGAGCACAGATACGCAGTATTTT.

CDR3 loop: CASATGGANVLTF. The CDR3 DNA reads as TGTGCCAGCGCAACTGGTGGGGCCAACGTCCTGACTTTC. V is TRBV14 and J is TRBJ2-6; D unresolved. V lost 8 bases to trimming and J lost 3 bases, with 8 bases between them. This CDR3 has 13 amino acids. The germline CDR1 and CDR2 sequences are SGHDN and FVKESK.

Concerning this clone: One end of the junction does not line up with germline, which may come from a read error. CDR3 residues: CASSSSPGLGYNEQFF. CDR3 in DNA: TGTGCTAGCAGCTCCTCCCCGGGACTGGGGTACAATGAGCAGTTCTTC. J is TRBJ2-1 and V is TRBV7-7; a possible D gene is TRBD2 (6 bases). Germline lookup yields CDR1 SSHAT and CDR2 FNYEAQ (reference sequence). The CDR3 has 16 amino acids.

J is TRBJ1-6 and V is TRBV19; 8 positions match TRBD1. Germline V gene sequence: CDR1 LNHDA, CDR2 SQIVND (reference sequence). The CDR3 covers 12 residues. V shed 6 bases and J 13 bases; nucleotides not matched to a gene: 5. The CDR3 nucleotides are TGTGCCAGTAGGACAGGGGAAACCCCCCTCCACTTT. Translation gives CASRTGETPLHF.

In this sample, this clone turned up a few times. The genes are TRBV27 and TRBJ1-6; 7 positions agree with TRBD1. With V trimmed by 4 bases and J by 0 bases, 9 bases remained unmatched. The germline CDR1 and CDR2 sequences are MNHEY and SMNVEV (reference sequence). This CDR3 has 18 residues. The DNA for the CDR3 is TGTGCCAGCAGTTATTGGACAGGAGGCGTCTCCTATAATTCACCCCTCCACTTT. This translates into CASSYWTGGVSYNSPLHF.

The chain uses TRBV2 and TRBJ2-1; TRBD2 aligns across 8 bases. The CDR3 runs 14 residues. After removal of 3 bases from V and 4 bases from J, the junction contained 2 bases not matched to a gene. Germline loops: CDR1 SNHLY, CDR2 FYNNEI. The CDR3 reads CASSDQRGYNEQFF. The CDR3 DNA follows: TGTGCCAGCAGTGACCAGCGGGGGTACAATGAGCAGTTCTTC.

The V gene is TRBV28, the J gene TRBJ2-7; tentatively, D is TRBD2 (6 bases). V lost 2 bases and J 7 bases, leaving 12 bases between the germline ends. CDR1 and CDR2 (germline): MDHEN, SYDVKM. CDR3 size: 13 residues. CDR3 loop: CASSLGTLREQYF. CDR3 bases: TGTGCCAGCAGTTTAGGGACTCTCCGGGAGCAGTACTTC.

The chain couples TRBV27 to TRBJ2-7; possibly TRBD1 for D (6 bases). Germline loops: CDR1 MNHEY, CDR2 SMNVEV (reference sequence). Deletions cut 1 base from V and 0 bases from J, with 13 bases between. This CDR3 contains 16 residues. The CDR3 here is CASSLYPDRPSYEQYF. CDR3 DNA sequence: TGTGCCAGCAGTTTATACCCGGACAGACCCTCCTACGAGCAGTACTTC.